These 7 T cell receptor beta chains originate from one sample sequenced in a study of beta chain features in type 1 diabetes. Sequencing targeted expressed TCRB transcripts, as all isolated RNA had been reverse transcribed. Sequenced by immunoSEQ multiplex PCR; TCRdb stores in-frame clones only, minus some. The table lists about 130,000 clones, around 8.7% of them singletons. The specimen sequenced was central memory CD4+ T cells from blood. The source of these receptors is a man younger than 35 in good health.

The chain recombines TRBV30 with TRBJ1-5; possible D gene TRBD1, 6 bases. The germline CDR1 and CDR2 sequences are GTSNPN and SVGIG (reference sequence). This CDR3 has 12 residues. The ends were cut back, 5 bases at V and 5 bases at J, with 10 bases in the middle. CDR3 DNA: TGTGCCTGGCAGGGGTCAGATCAGCCCCAGCATTTT. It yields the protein CAWQGSDQPQHF.

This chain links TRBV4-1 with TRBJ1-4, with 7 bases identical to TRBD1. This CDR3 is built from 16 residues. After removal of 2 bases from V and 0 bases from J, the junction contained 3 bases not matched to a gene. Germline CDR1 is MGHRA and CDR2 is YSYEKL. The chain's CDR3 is CASSQKGGPTNEKLFF. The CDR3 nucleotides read TGCGCCAGCAGCCAAAAAGGGGGCCCAACTAATGAAAAACTGTTTTTT.

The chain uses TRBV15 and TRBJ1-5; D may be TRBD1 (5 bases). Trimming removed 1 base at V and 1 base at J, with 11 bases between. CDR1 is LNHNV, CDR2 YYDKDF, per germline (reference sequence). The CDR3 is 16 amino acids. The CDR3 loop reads CATSRGIGVSNQPQHF. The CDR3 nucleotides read TGTGCCACCAGCAGAGGAATAGGGGTCAGCAATCAGCCCCAGCATTTT.

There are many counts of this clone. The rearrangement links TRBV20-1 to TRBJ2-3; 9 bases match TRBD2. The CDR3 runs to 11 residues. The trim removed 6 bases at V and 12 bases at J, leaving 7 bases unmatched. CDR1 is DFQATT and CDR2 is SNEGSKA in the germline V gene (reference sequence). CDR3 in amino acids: CSAAGGPIQYF. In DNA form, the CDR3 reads TGCAGTGCCGCGGGGGGGCCGATACAGTATTTT.

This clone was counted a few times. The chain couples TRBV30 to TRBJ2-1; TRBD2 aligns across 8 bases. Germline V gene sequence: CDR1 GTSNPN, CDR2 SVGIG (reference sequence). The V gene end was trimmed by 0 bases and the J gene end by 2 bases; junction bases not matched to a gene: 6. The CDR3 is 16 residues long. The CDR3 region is CAWSVLFGGAYNEQFF. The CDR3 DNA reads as TGTGCCTGGAGTGTACTGTTCGGGGGGGCCTACAATGAGCAGTTCTTC.

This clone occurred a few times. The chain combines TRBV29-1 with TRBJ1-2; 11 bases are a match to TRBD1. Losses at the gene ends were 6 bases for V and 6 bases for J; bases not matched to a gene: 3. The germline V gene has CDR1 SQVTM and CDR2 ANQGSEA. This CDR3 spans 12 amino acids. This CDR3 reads CSVAGQGDGYTF. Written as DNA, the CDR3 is TGCAGCGTAGCGGGACAGGGGGATGGCTACACCTTC.

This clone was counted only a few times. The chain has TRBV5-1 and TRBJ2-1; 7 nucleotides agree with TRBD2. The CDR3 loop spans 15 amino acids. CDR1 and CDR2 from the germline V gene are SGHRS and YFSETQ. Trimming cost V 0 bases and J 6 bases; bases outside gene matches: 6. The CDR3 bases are TGCGCCAGCAGCTTGGACCCGGCGGGGGTCAATGAGCAGTTCTTC. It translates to CASSLDPAGVNEQFF.